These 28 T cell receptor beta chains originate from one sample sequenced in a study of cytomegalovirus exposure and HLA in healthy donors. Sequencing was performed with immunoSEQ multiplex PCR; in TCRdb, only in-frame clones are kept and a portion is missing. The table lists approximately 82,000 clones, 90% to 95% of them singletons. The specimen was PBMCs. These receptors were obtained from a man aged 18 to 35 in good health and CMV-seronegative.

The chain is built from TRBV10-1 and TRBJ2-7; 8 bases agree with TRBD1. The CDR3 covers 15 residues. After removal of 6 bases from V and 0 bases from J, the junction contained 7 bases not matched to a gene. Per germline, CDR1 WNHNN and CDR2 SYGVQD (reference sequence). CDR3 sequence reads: CASSSGTGGSYEQYF. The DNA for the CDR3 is TGCGCCAGCAGCTCCGGGACAGGTGGCTCCTACGAGCAGTACTTC.

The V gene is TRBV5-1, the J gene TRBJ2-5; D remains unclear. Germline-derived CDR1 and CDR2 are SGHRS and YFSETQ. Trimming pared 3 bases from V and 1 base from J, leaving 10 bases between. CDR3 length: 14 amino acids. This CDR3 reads CASSSRLSQETQYF. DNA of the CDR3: TGCGCCAGCAGCTCCCGACTTTCCCAAGAGACCCAGTACTTC.

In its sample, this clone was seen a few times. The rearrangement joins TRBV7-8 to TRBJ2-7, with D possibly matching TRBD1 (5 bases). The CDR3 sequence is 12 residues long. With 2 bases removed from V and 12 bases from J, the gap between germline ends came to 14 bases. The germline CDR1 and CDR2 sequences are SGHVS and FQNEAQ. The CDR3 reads CASSLSQGRLYF. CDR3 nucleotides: TGTGCCAGCAGCTTATCTCAGGGTAGACTGTACTTC.

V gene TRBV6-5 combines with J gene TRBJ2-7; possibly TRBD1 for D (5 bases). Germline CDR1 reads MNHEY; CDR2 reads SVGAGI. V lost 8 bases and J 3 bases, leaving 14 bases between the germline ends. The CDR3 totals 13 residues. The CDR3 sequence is CASGAGSFYEQYF. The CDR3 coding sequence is TGTGCCAGCGGGGCAGGGTCTTTCTACGAGCAGTACTTC.

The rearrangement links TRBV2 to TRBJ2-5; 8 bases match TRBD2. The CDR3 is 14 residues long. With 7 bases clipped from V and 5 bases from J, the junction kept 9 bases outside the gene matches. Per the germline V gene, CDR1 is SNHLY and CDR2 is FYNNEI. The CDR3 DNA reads TGTGCCAGCAACGGGAGGGGGTATGAGGAGACCCAGTACTTC. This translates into CASNGRGYEETQYF.

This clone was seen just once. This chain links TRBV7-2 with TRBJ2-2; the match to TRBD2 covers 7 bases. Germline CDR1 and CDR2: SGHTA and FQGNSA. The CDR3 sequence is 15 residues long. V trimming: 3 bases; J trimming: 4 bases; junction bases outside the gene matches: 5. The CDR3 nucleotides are TGTGCCAGCAGCTTTGGACTAGTCGGCACCGGGGAGCTGTTTTTT. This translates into CASSFGLVGTGELFF. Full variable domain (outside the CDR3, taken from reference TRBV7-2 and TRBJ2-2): GAGVSQSPSNKVTEKGKDVELRCDPISGHTALYWYRQSLGQGLEFLIYFQGNSAPDKSGLPSDRFSAERTGGSVSTLTIQRTQQEDSAVYLCASSFGLVGTGELFFGEGSRLTVL.

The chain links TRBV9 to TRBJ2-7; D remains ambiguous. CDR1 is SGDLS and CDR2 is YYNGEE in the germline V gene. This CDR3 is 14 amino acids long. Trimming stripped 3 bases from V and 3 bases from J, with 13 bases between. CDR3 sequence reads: CASSGQKSGYEQYF. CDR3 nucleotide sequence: TGTGCCAGCAGCGGGCAGAAATCTGGCTACGAGCAGTACTTC.

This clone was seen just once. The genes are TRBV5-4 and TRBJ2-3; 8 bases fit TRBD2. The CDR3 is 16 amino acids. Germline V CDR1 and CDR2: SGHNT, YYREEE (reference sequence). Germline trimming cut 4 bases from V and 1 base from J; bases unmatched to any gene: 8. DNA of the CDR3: TGTGCCAGCAGCGCGCTAGCGGGCCACCGCACAGATACGCAGTATTTT. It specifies CASSALAGHRTDTQYF.

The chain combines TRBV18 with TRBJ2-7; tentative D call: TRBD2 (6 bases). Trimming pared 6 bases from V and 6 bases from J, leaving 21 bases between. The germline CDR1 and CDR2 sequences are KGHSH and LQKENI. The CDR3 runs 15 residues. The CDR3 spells CASSLLAAPFGEQYF. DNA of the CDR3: TGTGCCAGCTCCCTTTTAGCGGCACCGTTCGGCGAGCAGTACTTC.

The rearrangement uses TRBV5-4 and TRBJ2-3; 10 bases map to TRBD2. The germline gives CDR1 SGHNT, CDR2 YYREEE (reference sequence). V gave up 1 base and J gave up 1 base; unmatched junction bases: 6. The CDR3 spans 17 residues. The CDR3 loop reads CASSLKREGRGTDTQYF. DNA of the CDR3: TGTGCCAGCAGCTTGAAGCGGGAGGGCCGGGGCACAGATACGCAGTATTTT.

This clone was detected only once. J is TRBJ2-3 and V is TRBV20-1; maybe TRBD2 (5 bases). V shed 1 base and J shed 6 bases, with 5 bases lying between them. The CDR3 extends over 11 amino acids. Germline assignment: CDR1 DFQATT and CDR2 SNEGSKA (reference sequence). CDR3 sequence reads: CSARAGDTQYF. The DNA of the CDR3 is TGCAGTGCTAGAGCGGGGGATACGCAGTATTTT.

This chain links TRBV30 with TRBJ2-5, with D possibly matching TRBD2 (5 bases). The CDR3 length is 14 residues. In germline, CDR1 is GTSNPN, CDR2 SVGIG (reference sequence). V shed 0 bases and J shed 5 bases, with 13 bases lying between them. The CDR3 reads CAWSVGGQRETQYF. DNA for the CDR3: TGTGCCTGGAGTGTAGGCGGGCAAAGGGAGACCCAGTACTTC.

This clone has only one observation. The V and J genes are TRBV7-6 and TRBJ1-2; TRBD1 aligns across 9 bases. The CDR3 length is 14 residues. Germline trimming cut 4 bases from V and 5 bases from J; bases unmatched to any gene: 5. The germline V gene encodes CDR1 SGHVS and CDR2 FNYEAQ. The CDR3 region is CASSSLGTGYGYTF. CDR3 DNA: TGTGCCAGCAGCTCGTTGGGGACAGGGTATGGCTACACCTTC.

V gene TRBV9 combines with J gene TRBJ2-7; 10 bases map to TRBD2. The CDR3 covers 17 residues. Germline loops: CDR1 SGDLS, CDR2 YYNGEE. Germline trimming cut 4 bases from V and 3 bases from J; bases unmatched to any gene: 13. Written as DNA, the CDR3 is TGTGCCAGCAGCTCCTCCCGCGCTAGCGGGAGTGACTACGAGCAGTACTTC. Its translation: CASSSSRASGSDYEQYF.

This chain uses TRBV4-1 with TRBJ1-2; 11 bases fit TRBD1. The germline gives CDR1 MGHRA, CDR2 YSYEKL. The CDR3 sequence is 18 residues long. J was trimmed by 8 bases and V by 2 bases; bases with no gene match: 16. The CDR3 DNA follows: TGCGCCAGCAGCCAACTACCCCCCCCGGGACAGGGGGATTTCGGCTACACCTTC. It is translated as CASSQLPPPGQGDFGYTF.

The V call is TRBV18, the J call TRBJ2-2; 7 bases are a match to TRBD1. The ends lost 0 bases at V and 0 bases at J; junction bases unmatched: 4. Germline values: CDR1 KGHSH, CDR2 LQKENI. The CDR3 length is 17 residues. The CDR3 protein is CASSPPLQGTNTGELFF. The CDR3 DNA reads TGTGCCAGCTCACCACCTCTACAGGGGACGAACACCGGGGAGCTGTTTTTT.

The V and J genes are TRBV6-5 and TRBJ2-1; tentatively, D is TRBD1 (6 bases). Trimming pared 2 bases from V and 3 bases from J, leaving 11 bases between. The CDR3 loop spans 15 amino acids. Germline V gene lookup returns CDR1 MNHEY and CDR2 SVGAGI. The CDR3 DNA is TGTGCCAGCAGTTACCGCTTGACAGGCTACAATGAGCAGTTCTTC. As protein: CASSYRLTGYNEQFF.

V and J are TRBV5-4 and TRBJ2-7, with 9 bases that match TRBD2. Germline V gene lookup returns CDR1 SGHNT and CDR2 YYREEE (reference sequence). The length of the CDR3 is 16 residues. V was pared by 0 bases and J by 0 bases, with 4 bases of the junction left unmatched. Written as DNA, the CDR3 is TGTGCCAGCAGCTTGGGTCTAGCGGGGAGCTCCTACGAGCAGTACTTC. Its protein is CASSLGLAGSSYEQYF.

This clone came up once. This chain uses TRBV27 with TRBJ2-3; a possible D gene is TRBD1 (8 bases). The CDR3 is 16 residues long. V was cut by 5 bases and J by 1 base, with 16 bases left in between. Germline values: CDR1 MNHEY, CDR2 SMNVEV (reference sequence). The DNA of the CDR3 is TGTGCCAGCAGTCTACAGGGGGGGGTGGGCACAGATACGCAGTATTTT. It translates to CASSLQGGVGTDTQYF.

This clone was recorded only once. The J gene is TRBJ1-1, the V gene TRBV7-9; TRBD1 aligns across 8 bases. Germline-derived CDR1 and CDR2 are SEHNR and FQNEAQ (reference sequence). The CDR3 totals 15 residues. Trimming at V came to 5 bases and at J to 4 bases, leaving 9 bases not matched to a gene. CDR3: CASSPRQGRSTEAFF. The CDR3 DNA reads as TGTGCCAGCAGCCCCAGACAGGGGAGGAGCACTGAAGCTTTCTTT.

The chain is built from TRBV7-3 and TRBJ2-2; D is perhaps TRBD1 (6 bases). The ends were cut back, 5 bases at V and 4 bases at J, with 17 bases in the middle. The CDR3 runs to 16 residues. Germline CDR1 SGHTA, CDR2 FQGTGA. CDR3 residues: CASSPKTGSSTGELFF. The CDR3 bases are TGTGCCAGCAGCCCCAAGACAGGAAGCAGCACCGGGGAGCTGTTTTTT. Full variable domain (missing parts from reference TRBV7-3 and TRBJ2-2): GAGVSQTPSNKVTEKGKYVELRCDPISGHTALYWYRQSLGQGPEFLIYFQGTGAADDSGLPNDRFFAVRPEGSVSTLKIQRTERGDSAVYLCASSPKTGSSTGELFFGEGSRLTVL.

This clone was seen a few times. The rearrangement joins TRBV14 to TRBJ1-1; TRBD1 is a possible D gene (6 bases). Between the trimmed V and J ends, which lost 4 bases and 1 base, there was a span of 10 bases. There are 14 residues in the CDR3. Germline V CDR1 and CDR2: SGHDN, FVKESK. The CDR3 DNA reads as TGTGCCAGCAGCCCGGGACACCCGAACACTGAAGCTTTCTTT. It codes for CASSPGHPNTEAFF.

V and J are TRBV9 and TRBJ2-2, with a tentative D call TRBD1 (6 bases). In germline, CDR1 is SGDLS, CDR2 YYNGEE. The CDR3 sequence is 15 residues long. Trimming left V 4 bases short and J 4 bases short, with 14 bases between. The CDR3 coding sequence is TGTGCCAGCAGCACCTACAGGGCGGGCACCGGGGAGCTGTTTTTT. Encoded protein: CASSTYRAGTGELFF.

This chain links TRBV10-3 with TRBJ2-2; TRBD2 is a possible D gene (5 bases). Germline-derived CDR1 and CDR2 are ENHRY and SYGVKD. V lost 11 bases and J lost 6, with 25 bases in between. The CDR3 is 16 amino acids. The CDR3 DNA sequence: TGTGCCGGCGGTCCCGGTCGGAACTCCGGGGCCGGGGAGCTGTTTTTT. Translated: CAGGPGRNSGAGELFF.

Written as DNA, the CDR3 is TGTGCCACCAGCAGAGATCAAGGTTTAGCGGAGACCCAGTACTTC. It is translated as CATSRDQGLAETQYF. The gene calls are TRBV15 and TRBJ2-5; tentative D call: TRBD2 (5 bases). Germline assignment: CDR1 LNHNV and CDR2 YYDKDF (reference sequence). This CDR3 comprises 15 residues. V lost 0 bases, J lost 5 bases, and 13 bases lay in between.

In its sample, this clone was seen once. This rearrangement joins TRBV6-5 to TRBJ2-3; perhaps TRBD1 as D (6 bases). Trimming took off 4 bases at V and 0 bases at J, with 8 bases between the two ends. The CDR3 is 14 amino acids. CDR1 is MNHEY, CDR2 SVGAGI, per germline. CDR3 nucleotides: TGTGCCAGCAGTTCCGGACAGAGCACAGATACGCAGTATTTT. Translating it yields CASSSGQSTDTQYF.

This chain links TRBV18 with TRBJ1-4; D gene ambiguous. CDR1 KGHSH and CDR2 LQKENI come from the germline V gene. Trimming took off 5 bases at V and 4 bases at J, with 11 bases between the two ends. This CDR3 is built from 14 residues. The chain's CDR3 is CASSSLLINEKLFF. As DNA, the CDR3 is TGTGCCAGCTCATCCCTACTCATTAATGAAAAACTGTTTTTT.

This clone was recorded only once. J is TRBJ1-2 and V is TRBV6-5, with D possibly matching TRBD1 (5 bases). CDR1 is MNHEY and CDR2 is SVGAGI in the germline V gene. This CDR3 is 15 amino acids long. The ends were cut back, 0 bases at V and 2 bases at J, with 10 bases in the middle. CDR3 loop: CASSYSAGINYGYTF. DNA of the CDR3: TGTGCCAGCAGTTACTCGGCAGGGATAAACTATGGCTACACCTTC.